These 11 T cell receptor beta chains were sequenced from one sample in a study of blood T cells in healthy people across ages. Through a sample-barcoded 5' primer and a J-beta primer mix, a second PCR was run for about 6 to 11 cycles. TCRdb processed the 5' RACE reads anew with MiXCR; each CDR3 protein has one entry. This table holds approximately 820,000 distinct CDR3 sequences, roughly 44% found once. Input material: blood. These receptors all stem from a man in his 60s in good health.

V and J are TRBV20-1 and TRBJ2-7, with 10 positions matching TRBD2. CDR1 and CDR2 from the germline V gene are DFQATT and SNEGSKA (reference sequence). V lost 0 bases to trimming and J lost 3 bases; unmatched junction nucleotides: 5. This CDR3 has 15 amino acids. This chain's CDR3 is CSAREAVAGGYEQYF. The CDR3 coding sequence is TGCAGTGCTAGAGAGGCAGTAGCGGGGGGCTACGAGCAGTACTTC.

The chain carries TRBV20-1 and TRBJ2-7, with 8 nucleotides matching TRBD1. With the DNA end fitting TRBJ2-5 better, the J assignment may be wrong. Germline assignment: CDR1 DFQATT and CDR2 SNEGSKA (reference sequence). The CDR3 has 12 amino acids. Written as DNA, the CDR3 is TGCAGTCCAGACAGGGGTTCGGAGACCCAGTACTTC. The encoded protein is CSPDRGSETQYF.

There are a few counts of this clonotype. The J gene is TRBJ1-2, the V gene TRBV5-1; 7 positions match TRBD1. Germline loops: CDR1 SGHRS, CDR2 YFSETQ. The V gene end was trimmed by 3 bases and the J gene end by 6 bases; junction bases not matched to a gene: 8. This CDR3 region has 14 residues. The CDR3 loop is CASSSSGTENGYTF. CDR3 sequence (DNA): TGCGCCAGCAGCTCCTCCGGGACAGAAAATGGCTACACCTTC.

This clonotype has a handful of counts. The chain combines TRBV7-3 with TRBJ1-1, with unresolved D. Germline CDR1 and CDR2: SGHTA and FQGTGA. Trimming pared 3 bases from V and 5 bases from J, leaving 10 bases between. The CDR3 totals 13 residues. The CDR3 protein is CASSLGVGTEAFF. In DNA form, the CDR3 reads TGTGCCAGCAGCTTGGGAGTTGGGACTGAAGCTTTCTTT.

The chain recombines TRBV7-2 with TRBJ1-2; D is undetermined. The germline V and J ends were trimmed by 4 bases and 4 bases, with 16 bases remaining between them. The CDR3 has 15 amino acids. CDR1 and CDR2 from the germline V gene are SGHTA and FQGNSA. DNA of the CDR3: TGTGCCAGCAGCTGGGCGCGCGGTGTTGGCTATGGCTACACCTTC. The encoded protein is CASSWARGVGYGYTF.

This clonotype has only a few counts. The rearrangement uses TRBV6-5 and TRBJ2-5; either TRBD1 or TRBD2 may fit D (6 bases each). Trimming took 6 bases from V and 3 from J, leaving 14 bases between them. CDR3 length: 14 amino acids. Looked up from germline, CDR1 is MNHEY and CDR2 is SVGAGI. The CDR3 DNA follows: TGTGCCAGCAGCCAATGGGGGGCTAAAGAGACCCAGTACTTC. Translating gives CASSQWGAKETQYF.

This clonotype was picked up a small number of times. Here the CDR3 DNA reads TGTGCCAGCAGCACCGGGGGAGGGGGAACAGATACGCAGTATTTT. Its protein product is CASSTGGGGTDTQYF. V and J are TRBV7-3 and TRBJ2-3; D might be TRBD2 (7 bases). The germline V and J ends were trimmed by 5 bases and 3 bases, with 15 bases remaining between them. The germline V gene encodes CDR1 SGHTA and CDR2 FQGTGA. The CDR3 sequence is 15 residues long. Complete variable domain (other parts from reference TRBV7-3 and TRBJ2-3): GAGVSQTPSNKVTEKGKYVELRCDPISGHTALYWYRQSLGQGPEFLIYFQGTGAADDSGLPNDRFFAVRPEGSVSTLKIQRTERGDSAVYLCASSTGGGGTDTQYFGPGTRLTVL.

This clonotype was seen a handful of times. The V gene is TRBV2, the J gene TRBJ2-7; tentatively, D is TRBD1 (7 bases). CDR1 SNHLY and CDR2 FYNNEI come from the germline V gene. V lost 6 bases, J lost 3 bases, and 15 bases lay in between. The CDR3 sequence is 14 residues long. The CDR3 bases are TGTGCCAGCAGAATGGCAGGGGGAGGCTACGAGCAGTACTTC. The encoded protein is CASRMAGGGYEQYF. Based on the CDR3 plus reference TRBV2 and TRBJ2-7, the full variable domain is EPEVTQTPSHQVTQMGQEVILRCVPISNHLYFYWYRQILGQKVEFLVSFYNNEISEKSEIFDDQFSVERPDGSNFTLKIRSTKLEDSAMYFCASRMAGGGYEQYFGPGTRLTVT.

The sample holds many counts of this clonotype. The CDR3 DNA is TGTGCCAGCAGTGAAGAGAGTAGCGGGGGGTGGAGCAATGAGCAGTTCTTC. Translation: CASSEESSGGWSNEQFF. This chain links TRBV2 with TRBJ2-1, with 10 bases aligning to TRBD2. V shed 1 base, J shed 6 bases, and the junction held 9 bases outside the gene matches. Germline V gives CDR1 SNHLY, CDR2 FYNNEI. The CDR3 loop spans 17 amino acids. The full variable domain, with the rest looked up from reference TRBV2 and TRBJ2-1, is EPEVTQTPSHQVTQMGQEVILRCVPISNHLYFYWYRQILGQKVEFLVSFYNNEISEKSEIFDDQFSVERPDGSNFTLKIRSTKLEDSAMYFCASSEESSGGWSNEQFFGPGTRLTVL.

The genes are TRBV19 and TRBJ1-1; D uncertain. Germline lookup yields CDR1 LNHDA and CDR2 SQIVND (reference sequence). This CDR3 is 16 amino acids long. Trimming left V 5 bases short and J 4 bases short, with 20 bases between. CDR3: CASSPTLMLLGTEAFF. DNA for the CDR3: TGTGCCAGTAGTCCCACGTTGATGCTATTGGGCACTGAAGCTTTCTTT.

V is TRBV18 and J is TRBJ1-1, with TRBD1 matching over 8 bases. J was trimmed by 1 base and V by 4 bases; bases with no gene match: 8. Looked up from germline, CDR1 is KGHSH and CDR2 is LQKENI. The CDR3 is 16 amino acids. The CDR3 sequence is CASSQGQATGNTEAFF. The CDR3, as DNA: TGTGCCAGCTCACAGGGACAGGCAACCGGGAACACTGAAGCTTTCTTT.